This T cell receptor beta chain was recovered during a study of T cell responses to AZD1222 COVID-19 vaccine. Libraries were prepared by immunoSEQ multiplex PCR; TCRdb keeps only in-frame clonotypes and omits some of them. In the table there are more than 90,000 clones, 88% of which are singletons. The V gene end was trimmed by 3 bases and the J gene end by 7 bases; junction bases not matched to a gene: 9. This CDR3 spans 17 amino acids. Germline-derived CDR1 and CDR2 are MDHEN and SYDVKM. The sequenced sample was peripheral blood, obtained 28 days after the second AZD1222 dose. The V call is TRBV28, the J call TRBJ2-7; 16 bases map to TRBD2. The sequence was obtained from an adult who received the AZD1222 COVID-19 vaccine. The CDR3 spells CASSFPQGLAGGGEQYF. In DNA form, the CDR3 reads TGTGCCAGCAGTTTCCCCCAGGGACTAGCGGGAGGGGGGGAGCAGTACTTC.